The TCR beta chain described here comes from a study of T-cell reconstitution after alpha-beta-depleted transplantation in children. This clonotype was seen ten or more times. Its antigen is as yet unknown. This CDR3 has 12 residues. The V segment lost 7 bases and the J segment 4 bases; nucleotides outside the gene matches: 3. Germline lookup yields CDR1 SEHNR and CDR2 FQNEAQ (reference sequence). As it was prepared, the TCRbeta library received unique molecular identifiers. TCRdb independently ran MiXCR on the PCR reads; one entry per CDR3 protein. The sample consists of 200,000 to 250,000 distinct CDR3 sequences, about 24% of them appearing once. Points from the study as a whole: Day-60 TCRbeta diversity that was high in some patients was derived from surviving recipient T cells and thymic progenitors. Approximately two months post-transplant, alpha-beta T cells reportedly originated from several hundred expanded graft clones. By one year post-transplant, T-cell counts and diversity largely arose from T cells that were newly produced.

The starting material was PBMCs, mostly from graft donor cells, obtained 360 days after TCRalphabeta/CD19-depleted stem cell transplant. The gene calls are TRBV7-9 and TRBJ2-5, with TRBD2 identical over 7 bases. The clonotype originates from a female patient between 2 and 15 years old who had a stem cell transplant for congenital amegakaryocytic thrombocytopenia, so the T cells may come from the graft donor. The CDR3 DNA reads as TGTGCCAGCACCGGCGGGGGAGAGACCCAGTACTTC. Translating it yields CASTGGGETQYF.